The clone carrying this T cell receptor beta chain has just one count. No antigen is known for it. The entry originates in a study of chemoradiotherapy in HPV16-positive cancers. Broader study findings: Candidate HPV-specific clones and E7-related TCR motifs grew in tumor during treatment.

The germline CDR1 and CDR2 sequences are SEHNR and FQNEAQ (reference sequence). The CDR3 length is 15 residues. With 1 base removed from V and 4 bases from J, the gap between germline ends came to 13 bases. Only in-frame clones appear in the TCRdb table, and some are missing; sequencing was by immunoSEQ multiplex PCR. The sample shows around 30,000 clones, around 92% of them seen only once. The chain couples TRBV7-9 to TRBJ1-2; maybe TRBD1 (6 bases). The clonotype was recovered from a human donor with HPV-associated anogenital cancer. The material sequenced was blood, taken from a patient who underwent chemoradiotherapy. The CDR3 is CASSLEGGVSYGYTF. DNA of the CDR3: TGTGCCAGCAGCTTAGAGGGGGGTGTTTCCTATGGCTACACCTTC.